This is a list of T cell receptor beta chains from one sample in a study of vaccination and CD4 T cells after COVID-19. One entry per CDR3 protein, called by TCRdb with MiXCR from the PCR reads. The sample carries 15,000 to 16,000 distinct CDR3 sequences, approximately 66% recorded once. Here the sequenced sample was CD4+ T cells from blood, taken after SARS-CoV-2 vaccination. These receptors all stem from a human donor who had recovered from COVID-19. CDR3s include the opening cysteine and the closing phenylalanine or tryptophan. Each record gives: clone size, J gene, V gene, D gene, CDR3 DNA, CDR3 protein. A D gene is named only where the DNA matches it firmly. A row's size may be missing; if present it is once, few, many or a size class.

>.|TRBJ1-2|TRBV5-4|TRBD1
TGTGCCAGCAGAGCACAGGGGGCAATGGGCTATGGCTACACCTTC
CASRAQGAMGYGYTF
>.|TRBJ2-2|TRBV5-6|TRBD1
TGTGCCAGCAGCTTCTATGGACAGGGGAACACCGGGGAGCTGTTTTTT
CASSFYGQGNTGELFF
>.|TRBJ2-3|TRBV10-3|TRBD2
TGTGCCATCAGTGATAGTACGGGAGGGTCAGATACGCAGTATTTT
CAISDSTGGSDTQYF
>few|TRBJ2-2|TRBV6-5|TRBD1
TGTGCCAGCAGTTACGGGACAGGGGGCGTTGGCACCGGGGAGCTGTTTTTT
CASSYGTGGVGTGELFF
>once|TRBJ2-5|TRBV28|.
TGTGCCAGCAGTTCGCTTTCCTTCCAAGAGACCCAGTACTTC
CASSSLSFQETQYF
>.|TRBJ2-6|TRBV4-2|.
TGTGCCAGCAGCCAAGAGGCGGCCCAAGCGTCCGGGGCCAACGTCCTGACTTTC
CASSQEAAQASGANVLTF
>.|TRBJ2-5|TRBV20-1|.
TGCAGTGCTAGGGGTTTGCGAGGGTTATTGGAGGAGACCCAGTACTTC
CSARGLRGLLEETQYF
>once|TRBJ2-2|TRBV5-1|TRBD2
TGCGCCAGCAGACCCGGGACTAGCGGGACTGGGGAGCTGTTTTTT
CASRPGTSGTGELFF
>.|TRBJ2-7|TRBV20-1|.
TGCAGTGCTAGTTTGCGGGCCGCCTACGAGCAGTACTTC
CSASLRAAYEQYF
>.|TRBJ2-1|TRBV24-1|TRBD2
TGTGCCACCAGTGATCACGGGACTAGCGACTCCTACAATGAGCAGTTCTTC
CATSDHGTSDSYNEQFF
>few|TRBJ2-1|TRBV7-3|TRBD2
TGTGCCAGCAGCCCCCTAGCGGGAGGGGTGGACAATGAGCAGTTCTTC
CASSPLAGGVDNEQFF
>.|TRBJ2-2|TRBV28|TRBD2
TGTGCCAGCAGTTTTAGCGGGGCAAACACCGGGGAGCTGTTTTTT
CASSFSGANTGELFF
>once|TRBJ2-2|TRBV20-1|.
TGCAGTGTCTCAGATCGGTACACCGGGGAGCTGTTTTTT
CSVSDRYTGELFF
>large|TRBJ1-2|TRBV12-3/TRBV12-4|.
TGTGCCAGCCACCCGGGGGGAGGGGGCTATGGCTACACCTTC
CASHPGGGGYGYTF
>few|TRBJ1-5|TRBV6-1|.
TGTGCCAGCAGTGCCCTCATGGGGGGTCAGCCCCAGCATTTT
CASSALMGGQPQHF
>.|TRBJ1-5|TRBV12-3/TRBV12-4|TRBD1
TGTGCCAGCAGTTTGTACGACAGGGGACTGCAGCCCCAGCATTTT
CASSLYDRGLQPQHF
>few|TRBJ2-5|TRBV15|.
TGTGCCACCAGTGAGGGACTCCAAGAGACCCAGTACTTC
CATSEGLQETQYF
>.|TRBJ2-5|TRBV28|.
TGTGCCAACATCAATGGTAGCGCCCCAGAGACCCAGTACTTC
CANINGSAPETQYF
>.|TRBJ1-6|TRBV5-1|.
TGCGCCAGCAGCTCCCCGGGGGGGAATTCACCCCTCCACTTT
CASSSPGGNSPLHF
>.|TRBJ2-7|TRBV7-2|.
TGTGCCAGCAGCTTCCGGTACTCCCTTTCCTACGAGCAGTACTTC
CASSFRYSLSYEQYF
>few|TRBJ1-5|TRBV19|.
TGTGCCAGTAGTCCTCAGGGAAGTCAGCCCCAGCATTTT
CASSPQGSQPQHF
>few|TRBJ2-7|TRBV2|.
TGTGCCAGCAGTGAATGGGCAGGCGGGGAGCAGTACTTC
CASSEWAGGEQYF
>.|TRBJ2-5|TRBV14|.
TGTGCCAGCAGCCAAGTGCGAGGGATGGGATCTGAGACCCAGTACTTC
CASSQVRGMGSETQYF
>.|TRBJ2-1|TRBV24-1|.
TGTGCCACCAGTGATTGGGCTGCCACAAGTAGTAATGAGCAGTTCTTC
CATSDWAATSSNEQFF